One sample yielded the 13 T cell receptor beta chains listed below, sequenced in a study of blood T cell repertoires in COVID-19. The table came from immunoSEQ multiplex PCR; TCRdb's copy has only in-frame clones and leaves some out. The sample lists about 300,000 clones, approximately 89% seen once, with under 3% in the top ten. The sample comprised PBMCs or T cells enriched from blood (not recorded which). The receptor source for this set is a woman under 30 who had recovered from COVID-19.

The chain employs TRBV29-1 and TRBJ2-1, with TRBD2 matching 11 bases. Germline trimming cut 7 bases from V and 5 bases from J; bases unmatched to any gene: 7. Germline lookup yields CDR1 SQVTM and CDR2 ANQGSEA. This CDR3 has 14 amino acids. The CDR3 DNA reads as TGCAGCGGACTGGGACTAGCGGTAGACAATGAGCAGTTCTTC. Translating it yields CSGLGLAVDNEQFF.

The chain employs TRBV9 and TRBJ2-5, with TRBD1 matching 10 bases. Germline CDR1 reads SGDLS; CDR2 reads YYNGEE. J was trimmed by 0 bases and V by 4 bases; bases with no gene match: 6. This CDR3 has 16 residues. The CDR3 sequence is CASSRTGGNDQETQYF. The CDR3 DNA sequence: TGTGCCAGCAGCCGGACAGGGGGAAATGACCAAGAGACCCAGTACTTC. The whole variable domain, remainder taken from reference TRBV9 and TRBJ2-5, is DSGVTQTPKHLITATGQRVTLRCSPRSGDLSVYWYQQSLDQGLQFLIQYYNGEERAKGNILERFSAQQFPDLHSELNLSSLELGDSALYFCASSRTGGNDQETQYFGPGTRLLVL.

With regard to this clone: The same CDR3 can be traced to other DNA sequences in this sample. The rearrangement joins TRBV27 to TRBJ2-3, with D hard to call. The CDR3 consists of 12 residues. The germline V gene encodes CDR1 MNHEY and CDR2 SMNVEV (reference sequence). Trimming pared 6 bases from V and 1 base from J, leaving 5 bases between. The CDR3 here is CASSSRTDTQYF. In DNA form, the CDR3 reads TGTGCCAGCAGCTCCCGCACAGATACGCAGTATTTT.

The J gene is TRBJ2-1, the V gene TRBV7-6; D remains ambiguous. CDR3 size: 14 residues. With 1 base removed from V and 10 bases from J, the gap between germline ends came to 14 bases. Germline V gives CDR1 SGHVS, CDR2 FNYEAQ. CDR3 DNA sequence: TGTGCCAGCAGCTTAGTCCGGTCGGCACAGGAGCAGTTCTTC. Translated, it gives CASSLVRSAQEQFF.

The rearrangement joins TRBV19 to TRBJ2-5; possible D gene TRBD1, 6 bases. The length of the CDR3 is 14 residues. CDR1 is LNHDA and CDR2 is SQIVND in the germline V gene (reference sequence). V was clipped by 2 bases and J by 8 bases, with 15 bases between them. DNA for the CDR3: TGTGCCAGTAGTATAAAGGAAGAAGGGGGAACCCAGTACTTC. Translating gives CASSIKEEGGTQYF.

V is TRBV12-3 or TRBV12-4 and J is TRBJ2-7; 10 nucleotides align to TRBD1. V lost 4 bases, J lost 3 bases, and 0 bases stayed unmatched. The CDR3 has 13 residues. Here the CDR3 reads CASSWTGGYEQYF. The DNA of the CDR3 is TGTGCCAGCAGTTGGACAGGGGGCTACGAGCAGTACTTC.

The chain has TRBV2 and TRBJ2-7; 9 bases agree with TRBD2. The CDR3 consists of 17 residues. Trimming removed 3 bases from V and 5 bases from J; junction bases left unmatched: 14. CDR1 is SNHLY, CDR2 FYNNEI, per germline. Here the CDR3 reads CASSDGYGPSGINEQYF. In nucleotides, the CDR3 is TGTGCCAGCAGTGACGGGTACGGGCCTAGCGGGATCAACGAGCAGTACTTC.

This clone showed up just once. This sequence joins TRBV7-3 and TRBJ2-7, with a possible D match to TRBD1 (7 bases). The CDR3 runs 13 residues. Trimming took off 3 bases at V and 6 bases at J, with 12 bases between the two ends. Germline V CDR1 and CDR2: SGHTA, FQGTGA. For the CDR3, the DNA is TGTGCCAGCAGCTTGCAGGGGGGTGGCGAGCAGTACTTC. Translating gives CASSLQGGGEQYF.

CDR3 nucleotides: TGTGCCAGCAGCCCGAAGGCGGGGGCTGTACTAGCGGGAATGGAGCAGTACTTC. It specifies CASSPKAGAVLAGMEQYF. V usage is TRBV5-4 and J usage is TRBJ2-7; 10 bases fit TRBD2. Germline-derived CDR1 and CDR2 are SGHNT and YYREEE (reference sequence). The J segment lost 7 bases and the V segment lost 4 bases, leaving 20 bases of the junction unmatched. The CDR3 has 18 residues. Drawing the rest from reference TRBV5-4 and TRBJ2-7, the complete variable domain is ETGVTQSPTHLIKTRGQQVTLRCSSQSGHNTVSWYQQALGQGPQFIFQYYREEENGRGNFPPRFSGLQFPNYSSELNVNALELDDSALYLCASSPKAGAVLAGMEQYFGPGTRLTVT.

The J gene is TRBJ2-1, the V gene TRBV5-1; 7 nucleotides agree with TRBD2. Germline CDR1 and CDR2: SGHRS and YFSETQ. The CDR3 runs to 16 residues. J was trimmed by 2 bases and V by 1 base; bases with no gene match: 6. The CDR3 region is CASSLRPSGPYNEQFF. CDR3 coding DNA: TGCGCCAGCAGCTTGCGGCCTAGCGGCCCCTACAATGAGCAGTTCTTC.

The chain joins TRBV11-1 to TRBJ2-3, with 12 bases matching TRBD2. After removal of 5 bases from V and 3 bases from J, the junction contained 6 bases not matched to a gene. The V gene's germline CDR1 is SGHAT and CDR2 FQDESV (reference sequence). This CDR3 region has 16 residues. The CDR3: CASSRTSGKRTDTQYF. CDR3 coding DNA: TGTGCCAGCAGCCGGACTAGCGGGAAAAGGACAGATACGCAGTATTTT.

The V call is TRBV5-4, the J call TRBJ2-6; D gene ambiguous. V shed 4 bases and J shed 1 base, with 12 bases lying between them. The V gene's germline CDR1 is SGHNT and CDR2 YYREEE (reference sequence). CDR3 size: 16 residues. The chain's CDR3 is CASSRLDISGANVLTF. Here the CDR3 DNA reads TGTGCCAGCAGCCGACTGGATATATCTGGGGCCAACGTCCTGACTTTC. Combining the CDR3 with reference TRBV5-4 and TRBJ2-6 gives the whole variable domain ETGVTQSPTHLIKTRGQQVTLRCSSQSGHNTVSWYQQALGQGPQFIFQYYREEENGRGNFPPRFSGLQFPNYSSELNVNALELDDSALYLCASSRLDISGANVLTFGAGSRLTVL.

The genes are TRBV7-9 and TRBJ2-1; 11 nucleotides align to TRBD1. CDR3 length: 16 residues. Looked up from germline, CDR1 is SEHNR and CDR2 is FQNEAQ (reference sequence). V lost 1 base to trimming and J lost 7 bases; unmatched junction nucleotides: 6. CDR3 bases: TGTGCCAGCAGCTTAGGGACAGGGGGCTCATTGAATGAGCAGTTCTTC. It is translated as CASSLGTGGSLNEQFF.